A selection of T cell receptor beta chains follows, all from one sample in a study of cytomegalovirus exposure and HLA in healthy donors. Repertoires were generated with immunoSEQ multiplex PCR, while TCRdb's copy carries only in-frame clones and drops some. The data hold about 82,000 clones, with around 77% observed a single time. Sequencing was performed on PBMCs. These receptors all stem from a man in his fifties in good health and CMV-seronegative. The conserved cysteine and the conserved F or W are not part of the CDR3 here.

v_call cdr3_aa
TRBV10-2 ASSPGTSVPEQY
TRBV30 AWSVQGKETQY
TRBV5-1 ASSFKGFGEKLF
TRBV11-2 ASSSRGQGVTGELF
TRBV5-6 ASSVRSYRVETQY
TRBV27 ASSSVTAKGPFGYNEQF
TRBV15 ATSRDLGQGAREQY
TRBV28 ASTGLAGELF
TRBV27 ASSSRTSGVNTGELF
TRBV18 ASSPTPSGGAADTQY
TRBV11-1 ASSEQPTGTGKETQY
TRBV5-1 ASSLWGGEGEQY
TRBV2 ASSGQGDFKNIQY
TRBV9 ASSVDDRATGGNYGYT